This entry features one T cell receptor beta chain sequence. Its specificity is unknown. This specimen comes from a study of blood T cells in healthy people across ages. The germline gives CDR1 LGHNA, CDR2 YNFKEQ. This CDR3 comprises 13 residues. Study outcomes and limitations: The unsorted PBMCs prevented any conclusive comparison of naive versus antigen-experienced cells. Naive T cell percentage showed a strong correlation with TCR beta diversity.

Together with a sample-barcoded 5' primer, a J-beta primer mix was included in a second PCR lasting about 6 to 12 cycles. A minimum of 2.5 million CDR3-containing paired-end reads was obtained for each sample. From the 5' RACE reads, TCRdb called clonotypes with MiXCR, one entry per CDR3 protein. The sample shows some 1,500,000 distinct CDR3 sequences, 35% to 45% of them seen only once. V usage is TRBV4-2 and J usage is TRBJ2-5; D tentatively reads TRBD1 or TRBD2 (5 bases each). The end of the DNA aligns better with TRBJ2-7, so the J call may be wrong. The receptor was derived from a woman aged 18-29 years in good health. The sequenced sample consisted of blood. CDR3 coding DNA: TGTGCCAGCAGCCAAGAGGGGGTCTACGAGCAGTACTTC. This gives the protein CASSQEGVYEQYF.